This entry lists 9 T cell receptor beta chains sequenced from one sample in a study of identical twins listed by TCRdb under 2016. Preparation of the library involved 5' RACE. TCRdb records Illumina HiSeq 2000 as the sequencer. The raw public data were reprocessed by TCRdb itself: fastp quality trimming at Q25, MiXCR clonotype calling, in-frame beta chains only. Rows merge per CDR3 protein into single entries with the most common DNA and genes. The sample table records approximately 490,000 distinct CDR3 sequences; approximately 20% of these occur just once. Approximately 0.52% of the sample is held by the ten biggest clonotypes. Another study also made use of these data, one on yellow fever vaccine responses in identical twins.

The sample was CD4+ T cells sorted from blood. These receptors came from a woman aged 18-29 years in good health.

The V and J genes are TRBV3-1 and TRBJ2-1; no reliable D call. Germline loops: CDR1 LGHDT, CDR2 YNNKEL (reference sequence). V shed 3 bases and J shed 2 bases, with 2 bases lying between them. This CDR3 is 12 amino acids long. As DNA, the CDR3 is TGTGCCAGCAGCCAGACCTACAATGAGCAGTTCTTC. Translation gives CASSQTYNEQFF.

This clonotype has a handful of counts. This rearrangement joins TRBV7-9 to TRBJ2-3; no definite D call. Trimming removed 0 bases from V and 2 bases from J, with 12 bases in between. The length of the CDR3 is 16 residues. CDR1 and CDR2 (germline): SEHNR, FQNEAQ (reference sequence). This chain's CDR3 is CASSLAPGSVTDTQYF. For the CDR3, the DNA is TGTGCCAGCAGCTTAGCGCCCGGGTCGGTCACAGATACGCAGTATTTT.

The V gene is TRBV10-3, the J gene TRBJ2-7, with 7 bases fitting TRBD2. V trimming: 4 bases; J trimming: 10 bases; junction bases outside the gene matches: 10. Germline V gene data show CDR1 as ENHRY and CDR2 as SYGVKD. The CDR3 is made up of 13 amino acids. Written as DNA, the CDR3 is TGTGCCATCAGTGGGGGACGGGAGGTCGGACAGTACTTC. This gives the protein CAISGGREVGQYF.

The chain joins TRBV6-5 to TRBJ2-2, with 11 positions matching TRBD2. CDR3 length: 15 amino acids. The J segment lost 5 bases and the V segment lost 5 bases, leaving 4 bases of the junction unmatched. CDR1 is MNHEY, CDR2 SVGAGI, per germline. CDR3 in amino acids: CASSLLAGDTGELFF. The CDR3 DNA sequence: TGTGCCAGCAGTCTACTAGCGGGAGATACCGGGGAGCTGTTTTTT.

This chain links TRBV12-3 or TRBV12-4 with TRBJ2-3, with D hard to call. The CDR3 spans 14 residues. Trimming removed 6 bases at V and 4 bases at J, with 14 bases between. CDR3 DNA sequence: TGTGCCAGCAGGGACCACGCGCGCCCAGATACGCAGTATTTT. It is translated as CASRDHARPDTQYF.

The chain joins TRBV11-3 to TRBJ2-3; the D gene is possibly TRBD2 (6 bases). Germline V gene data show CDR1 as SGHNT and CDR2 as YENEEA. The length of the CDR3 is 15 residues. The V end was cut by 4 bases, the J end by 2 bases, with 13 bases between. The CDR3 nucleotides read TGTGCCAGCAGCTCCCTGGAGGGTTTCACAGATACGCAGTATTTT. This codes for CASSSLEGFTDTQYF.

The chain uses TRBV28 and TRBJ1-2, with D possibly TRBD1 on 5 matching bases. The V end was cut by 6 bases, the J end by 4 bases, with 18 bases between. This CDR3 is built from 15 residues. The germline V gene has CDR1 MDHEN and CDR2 SYDVKM. The CDR3 spells CASSPSGGVGYGYTF. CDR3 DNA: TGTGCCAGCAGCCCTAGTGGGGGGGTGGGCTATGGCTACACCTTC.

The chain links TRBV3-1 to TRBJ2-3; 13 bases align to TRBD2. V shed 6 bases and J 2 bases; nucleotides not matched to a gene: 14. From germline, CDR1 is LGHDT and CDR2 YNNKEL (reference sequence). The CDR3 sequence is 19 residues long. Here the CDR3 reads CASRATRSGLAGHTDTQYF. CDR3 sequence (DNA): TGTGCCAGCAGGGCCACACGATCGGGACTAGCGGGACACACAGATACGCAGTATTTT.

The rearrangement uses TRBV3-1 and TRBJ1-4, with D tentatively TRBD1 (6 bases). The CDR3 totals 14 residues. CDR1 LGHDT and CDR2 YNNKEL come from the germline V gene (reference sequence). Trimming removed 4 bases at V and 8 bases at J, with 14 bases between. The CDR3 is CASSLLAGEEKLFF. The CDR3 DNA reads as TGTGCCAGCAGCCTTCTGGCAGGGGAGGAAAAACTGTTTTTT.